This T cell receptor beta chain was identified in a study of blood T cell repertoires in COVID-19 (dated by TCRdb to about 2020). A note on the overall study: Samples covering the acute and convalescent phases of COVID-19 were provided by collaborators in the United States, Italy and Spain. The prospective study material was composed of cDNA or gDNA derived from T cells, B-cell-depleted T cells, or PBMCs. The repertoires were made available in a free public database intended to serve as a resource for research on the immune response to SARS-CoV-2. Where HLA class I and class II types were available, the types were taken from metadata supplied by the sample provider, not from assay-based typing. The samples were drawn from two sources: the first 160 participants of the ongoing ImmuneRACE study, and 1,254 subjects contributed by 6 global collaborators. Sample metadata almost always included a de-identified subject ID, COVID-19 status, age in years and sex. The dataset comprised deeply sampled blood TCRbeta repertoires from subjects exposed to, actively infected with, or recovered from COVID-19. Points the paper makes about the study in general: How much clinical and demographic metadata was included differed by source and by participant, and the metadata was provided uncurated.

Whole blood was collected in K2EDTA tubes by collaborating institutions according to the institutions' own protocols. For TCRbeta analysis, collaborators shipped samples as frozen whole blood, isolated PBMCs, or DNA extracted from either of those sample types. CDR1 and CDR2 were assigned from the germline V gene as SGHTA and FQGNSA. The CDR3 has 12 amino acids, counting the end cysteine and phenylalanine. Only CDR3 DNA remains: 36 bases, in frame from the first base. TCRbeta CDR3 regions were amplified from genomic DNA using the immunoSEQ Assay, a bias-controlled multiplex PCR. The paper's processing steps were these. Nucleated cell counts per sample were estimated from amplification of reference gene primers within the assay. Sequence reads were collapsed and filtered to measure the absolute abundance of every unique TCRbeta CDR3 rearrangement. For each sample, productive Simpson clonality was calculated by taking the square root of Simpson's diversity index across productive rearrangements. This is the immuneACCESS table as TCRdb keeps it, with only in-frame sequences that have V and J called. A part of the clones is gone; compared with another copy, unresolved V genes explain less than half, and the rest is unexplained. The V and J calls and the clone size are those of that table, but D and trimming were determined from the DNA. Within this sample are about 69,000 clones, with roughly 87% of them counted one time only. The biggest ten clones account for roughly 2.9% of the sample.

On this clone itself: Which antigen it targets is not known. Compared with germline, one end of the junction differs, possibly owing to a read error.

The source is an elderly man with acute or convalescent COVID-19. Sequencing used peripheral blood. The sequence links TRBV7-2 to TRBJ2-5, and TRBD2 aligns with 15 junction nucleotides. The nucleotide sequence is TGTGCCAGCAGCTTCCGGACTAGCGGGAGGGACTTC. Its amino acids are CASSFRTSGRDF.